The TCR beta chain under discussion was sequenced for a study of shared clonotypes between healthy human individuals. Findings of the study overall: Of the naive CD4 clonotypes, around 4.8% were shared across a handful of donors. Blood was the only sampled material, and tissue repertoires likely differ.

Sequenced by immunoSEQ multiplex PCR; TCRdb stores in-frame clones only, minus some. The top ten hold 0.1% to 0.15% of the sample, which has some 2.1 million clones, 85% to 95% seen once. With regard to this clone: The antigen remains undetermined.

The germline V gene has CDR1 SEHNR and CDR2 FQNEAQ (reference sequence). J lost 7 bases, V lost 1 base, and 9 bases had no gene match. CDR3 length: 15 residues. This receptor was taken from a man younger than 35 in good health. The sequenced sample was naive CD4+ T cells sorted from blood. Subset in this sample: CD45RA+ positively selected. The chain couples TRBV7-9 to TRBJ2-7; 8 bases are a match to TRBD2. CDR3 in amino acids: CASSLGAGVSNEQYF. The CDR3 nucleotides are TGTGCCAGCAGCTTAGGAGCGGGAGTCTCGAATGAGCAGTACTTC.